This TCR beta chain derives from a study of blood T cell repertoires in COVID-19. This clone was observed a single time. This CDR3 comprises 15 residues. The V gene end was trimmed by 3 bases and the J gene end by 1 base; junction bases not matched to a gene: 5. Germline V gene sequence: CDR1 SGDLS, CDR2 YYNGEE. Clones were read by immunoSEQ multiplex PCR, and TCRdb kept only the in-frame ones, dropping some. This table has 200,000 to 300,000 clones, 88% appearing once. The chain carries TRBV9 and TRBJ2-3; 7 bases match TRBD2. The TCR comes from a man at least 80 years old with acute or convalescent COVID-19. Source material: peripheral blood. The CDR3 spells CASSGRAGGTDTQYF. The CDR3 DNA sequence: TGTGCCAGCAGCGGAAGGGCGGGGGGCACAGATACGCAGTATTTT.